The 24 T cell receptor beta chains below were found in one sample sequenced in a study of OX40 agonist ivuxolimab in advanced cancers. The protocol was immunoSEQ multiplex PCR, while the TCRdb copy is restricted to in-frame clones and leaves out a portion. The table has some 81,000 clones, approximately 82% seen once. Sequences were derived from CD4+ or CD8+ T cells sorted from blood, sampled in a trial of the OX40 agonist ivuxolimab. These TCRs come from an adult with an advanced solid tumor such as melanoma, head and neck, liver or kidney cancer.

The chain links TRBV2 to TRBJ2-5, with D uncertain. The J call is doubtful: the DNA matches TRBJ2-7 better. Germline V gives CDR1 SNHLY, CDR2 FYNNEI. CDR3 size: 12 residues. CDR3 residues: CASNRISYEQYF. As DNA, the CDR3 is TGTGCCAGCAACCGGATCTCCTACGAGCAGTACTTC.

The V call is TRBV5-1, the J call TRBJ1-2; 8 bases agree with TRBD1. CDR1 and CDR2 (germline): SGHRS, YFSETQ. V was clipped by 0 bases and J by 4 bases; unmatched bases: 2. The CDR3 runs to 14 residues. The CDR3 nucleotides read TGCGCCAGCAGCTTGGAGGGACAGGTCTATGGCTACACCTTC. This sequence encodes CASSLEGQVYGYTF. Together with reference TRBV5-1 and TRBJ1-2, the CDR3 gives the full variable domain: KAGVTQTPRYLIKTRGQQVTLSCSPISGHRSVSWYQQTPGQGLQFLFEYFSETQRNKGNFPGRFSGRQFSNSRSEMNVSTLELGDSALYLCASSLEGQVYGYTFGSGTRLTVV.

This chain joins TRBV7-9 and TRBJ1-5; 8 positions agree with TRBD1. Germline CDR1 SEHNR, CDR2 FQNEAQ (reference sequence). V gave up 1 base and J gave up 6 bases; unmatched junction bases: 5. This CDR3 is 15 amino acids long. For the CDR3, the DNA is TGTGCCAGCAGCTTAGACGGACAGGGCGGTCAGCCCCAGCATTTT. Translating it yields CASSLDGQGGQPQHF. Together with reference TRBV7-9 and TRBJ1-5, the CDR3 gives the full variable domain: DTGVSQNPRHKITKRGQNVTFRCDPISEHNRLYWYRQTLGQGPEFLTYFQNEAQLEKSRLLSDRFSAERPKGSFSTLEIQRTEQGDSAMYLCASSLDGQGGQPQHFGDGTRLSIL.

This chain connects TRBV19 to TRBJ2-5, with 7 bases identical to TRBD1. The CDR3 is 14 residues long. The germline gives CDR1 LNHDA, CDR2 SQIVND (reference sequence). Germline trimming cut 5 bases from V and 2 bases from J; bases unmatched to any gene: 5. CDR3 in amino acids: CASSPPGQQETQYF. CDR3 nucleotides: TGTGCCAGTAGTCCCCCGGGACAGCAAGAGACCCAGTACTTC.

This chain links TRBV7-6 with TRBJ2-3, with D perhaps matching TRBD2 (6 bases). The CDR3 consists of 16 residues. CDR1 and CDR2 (germline): SGHVS, FNYEAQ. V lost 7 bases, J lost 2 bases, and 19 bases lay in between. CDR3: CASTSTGGGFTDTQYF. Written as DNA, the CDR3 is TGTGCCAGCACTTCCACCGGGGGTGGTTTCACAGATACGCAGTATTTT. Using reference TRBV7-6 and TRBJ2-3 for the parts outside the CDR3, the full variable domain is GAGVSQSPRYKVTKRGQDVALRCDPISGHVSLYWYRQALGQGPEFLTYFNYEAQQDKSGLPNDRFSAERPEGSISTLTIQRTEQRDSAMYRCASTSTGGGFTDTQYFGPGTRLTVL.

The CDR3 coding sequence is TGTGCCAGCTCACCCATCGGGACAGGGAGGGAAAAACTGTTTTTT. As protein: CASSPIGTGREKLFF. The V and J genes are TRBV18 and TRBJ1-4; 9 positions agree with TRBD1. The CDR3 sequence is 15 residues long. V was clipped by 3 bases and J by 8 bases; unmatched bases: 7. Germline CDR1 KGHSH, CDR2 LQKENI.

V usage is TRBV6-6 and J usage is TRBJ2-3, with D possibly TRBD2 on 6 matching bases. Trimming cost V 8 bases and J 6 bases, with 9 bases left between them. Germline CDR1 is MNHNY and CDR2 is SVGAGI (reference sequence). CDR3 length: 11 residues. The chain's CDR3 is CASGGLDTQYF. The CDR3 region has the DNA TGTGCCAGCGGGGGGTTGGATACGCAGTATTTT.

The chain combines TRBV5-1 with TRBJ2-2; 8 nucleotides agree with TRBD2. This CDR3 has 16 amino acids. The V segment lost 4 bases and the J segment 0 bases; nucleotides outside the gene matches: 5. Germline assignment: CDR1 SGHRS and CDR2 YFSETQ. The CDR3 DNA is TGCGCCAGCAGCCTGTCGACTAGCGCGAACACCGGGGAGCTGTTTTTT. Its translation: CASSLSTSANTGELFF.

This clone was counted a single time. In nucleotides, the CDR3 is TGTGCCAGCAGCTTAGGACCCAGAAACACCGGGGAGCTGTTTTTT. Its protein product is CASSLGPRNTGELFF. The chain joins TRBV7-9 to TRBJ2-2; D unclear. CDR3 size: 15 residues. V lost 1 base and J lost 2, with 8 bases in between. Germline CDR1 is SEHNR and CDR2 is FQNEAQ (reference sequence).

This clone has only a few counts. V gene TRBV6-1 combines with J gene TRBJ2-5, with D hard to call. Germline CDR1 reads MNHNS; CDR2 reads SASEGT. V dropped 4 bases and J dropped 2 bases, with 8 bases sitting between them. The CDR3 is made up of 13 amino acids. This chain's CDR3 is CASSARVQETQYF. The CDR3 DNA is TGTGCCAGCAGTGCAAGGGTTCAAGAGACCCAGTACTTC.

The J gene is TRBJ1-2, the V gene TRBV7-2; TRBD1 matches 8 bases. This CDR3 has 11 residues. The V segment lost 5 bases and the J segment 13 bases; nucleotides outside the gene matches: 6. CDR1 is SGHTA and CDR2 is FQGNSA in the germline V gene. The CDR3 nucleotides are TGTGCCAGCAGCCAACGACAGGGGAGCACCTTC. Encoded protein: CASSQRQGSTF.

This chain connects TRBV28 to TRBJ2-3, with a possible D match to TRBD2 (5 bases). This CDR3 is 16 amino acids long. V was shortened by 5 bases and J by 4 bases, with 19 bases between the two germline ends. In germline, CDR1 is MDHEN, CDR2 SYDVKM. CDR3 DNA sequence: TGTGCCAGCAGTCCCCGTGGGAAGGGAGTGGCAGATACGCAGTATTTT. Amino acids: CASSPRGKGVADTQYF.

The V call is TRBV5-6, the J call TRBJ1-4; D is undetermined. The V gene's germline CDR1 is SGHDT and CDR2 YYEEEE. This CDR3 region has 15 residues. Trimming took off 0 bases at V and 0 bases at J, with 6 bases between the two ends. CDR3 amino acids: CASSLGGATNEKLFF. The CDR3 DNA reads as TGTGCCAGCAGCTTGGGTGGGGCAACTAATGAAAAACTGTTTTTT.

This clone was found once. The chain has TRBV4-1 and TRBJ2-7; 10 bases agree with TRBD1. This CDR3 contains 16 residues. Germline trimming cut 3 bases from V and 6 bases from J; bases unmatched to any gene: 11. Germline values: CDR1 MGHRA, CDR2 YSYEKL. CDR3 amino acids: CASSQTSGQGSGEQYF. CDR3 coding DNA: TGCGCCAGCAGCCAGACCTCGGGACAGGGGTCGGGCGAGCAGTACTTC.

The V gene is TRBV9, the J gene TRBJ2-7; no definite D call. Looked up from germline, CDR1 is SGDLS and CDR2 is YYNGEE. CDR3 length equals 14 residues. The germline V and J ends were trimmed by 3 bases and 0 bases, with 10 bases remaining between them. The CDR3 nucleotides are TGTGCCAGCAGCGCAACCGACAACTCCTACGAGCAGTACTTC. It encodes CASSATDNSYEQYF.

The sample holds one count of this clone. This chain links TRBV10-3 with TRBJ1-2; 7 positions match TRBD1. The CDR3 is made up of 15 amino acids. Germline loops: CDR1 ENHRY, CDR2 SYGVKD. Trimming took 5 bases from V and 8 from J; bases not matched to a gene: 14. Here the CDR3 DNA reads TGTGCCATCAGTTCCGGGACAGACATTGTTGGGGGCTACACCTTC. Amino acids: CAISSGTDIVGGYTF.

The table lists this clone with a count of one. CDR3 protein: CASRGTSGAYEQYF. As DNA, the CDR3 is TGTGCCAGTAGAGGGACTAGCGGAGCCTACGAGCAGTACTTC. The genes are TRBV2 and TRBJ2-7, with 11 bases fitting TRBD2. CDR3 length: 14 residues. V trimming: 9 bases; J trimming: 2 bases; junction bases outside the gene matches: 6. CDR1 SNHLY and CDR2 FYNNEI come from the germline V gene.

CDR3 loop: CASSQGRQNTEAFF. The DNA for the CDR3 is TGCGCCAGCAGCCAAGGGAGACAGAACACTGAAGCTTTCTTT. The rearrangement links TRBV4-3 to TRBJ1-1; no clear D gene. Germline assignment: CDR1 LGHNA and CDR2 YSLEER. The CDR3 contains 14 residues. Deletions cut 1 base from V and 1 base from J, with 7 bases between.

V usage is TRBV7-8 and J usage is TRBJ2-1; D perhaps matches TRBD1 (5 bases). Trimming removed 5 bases at V and 3 bases at J, with 11 bases between. The CDR3 sequence is 14 residues long. Per the germline V gene, CDR1 is SGHVS and CDR2 is FQNEAQ. The CDR3 DNA follows: TGTGCCAGCAGCGTCAGGGATAGCTACAATGAGCAGTTCTTC. This encodes CASSVRDSYNEQFF.

CDR3 in DNA: TGTGCCAGCAGCGACCCTCCGGGACAGAGCTCCTACGAGCAGTACTTC. It yields the protein CASSDPPGQSSYEQYF. The V gene is TRBV7-9, the J gene TRBJ2-7; 7 nucleotides align to TRBD1. Germline V gene lookup returns CDR1 SEHNR and CDR2 FQNEAQ (reference sequence). After removal of 5 bases from V and 0 bases from J, the junction contained 10 bases not matched to a gene. The CDR3 totals 16 residues.

J is TRBJ2-5 and V is TRBV5-6; D not resolved. The CDR3 is 13 amino acids. V shed 2 bases and J shed 5 bases, with 10 bases lying between them. Per the germline V gene, CDR1 is SGHDT and CDR2 is YYEEEE. The CDR3 is CASSFWREETQYF. Here the CDR3 DNA reads TGTGCCAGCAGCTTCTGGCGAGAGGAGACCCAGTACTTC.

The V call is TRBV19, the J call TRBJ1-5, with 12 bases aligning to TRBD1. Trimming removed 9 bases from V and 7 bases from J; junction bases left unmatched: 10. The CDR3 is 15 residues long. Germline values: CDR1 LNHDA, CDR2 SQIVND (reference sequence). CDR3 sequence reads: CASLPGQGARQPQHF. CDR3 in DNA: TGTGCCAGCCTTCCGGGACAGGGGGCGAGACAGCCCCAGCATTTT.

As concerns this clone: In the same sample, other DNA sequences code for this CDR3. This rearrangement joins TRBV7-2 to TRBJ2-7; D is possibly TRBD1 (7 bases). Germline-derived CDR1 and CDR2 are SGHTA and FQGNSA. This CDR3 spans 13 amino acids. The ends were cut back, 2 bases at V and 3 bases at J, with 8 bases in the middle. The CDR3 loop reads CASSLQGGYEQYF. CDR3 nucleotides: TGTGCCAGCAGCTTACAGGGGGGCTACGAGCAGTACTTC.

J is TRBJ2-3 and V is TRBV27; D ambiguous. Germline CDR1 MNHEY, CDR2 SMNVEV (reference sequence). V was shortened by 6 bases and J by 1 base, with 11 bases between the two germline ends. This CDR3 contains 14 residues. CDR3 sequence reads: CASSSLWGTDTQYF. For the CDR3, the DNA is TGTGCCAGCAGCTCCCTTTGGGGCACAGATACGCAGTATTTT.